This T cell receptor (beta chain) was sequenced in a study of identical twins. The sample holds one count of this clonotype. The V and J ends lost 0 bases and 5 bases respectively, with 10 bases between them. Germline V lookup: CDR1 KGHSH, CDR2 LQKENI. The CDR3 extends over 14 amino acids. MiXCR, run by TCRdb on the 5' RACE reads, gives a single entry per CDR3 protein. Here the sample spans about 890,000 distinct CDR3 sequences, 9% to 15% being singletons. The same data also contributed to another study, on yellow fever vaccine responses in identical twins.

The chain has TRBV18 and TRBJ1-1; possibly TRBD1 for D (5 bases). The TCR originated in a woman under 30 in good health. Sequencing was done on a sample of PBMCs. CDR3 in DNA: TGTGCCAGCTCACCACCGAGGGACCCGACTGAAGCTTTCTTT. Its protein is CASSPPRDPTEAFF. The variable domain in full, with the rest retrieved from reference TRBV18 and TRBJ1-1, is NAGVMQNPRHLVRRRGQEARLRCSPMKGHSHVYWYRQLPEEGLKFMVYLQKENIIDESGMPKERFSAEFPKEGPSILRIQQVVRGDSAAYFCASSPPRDPTEAFFGQGTRLTVV.